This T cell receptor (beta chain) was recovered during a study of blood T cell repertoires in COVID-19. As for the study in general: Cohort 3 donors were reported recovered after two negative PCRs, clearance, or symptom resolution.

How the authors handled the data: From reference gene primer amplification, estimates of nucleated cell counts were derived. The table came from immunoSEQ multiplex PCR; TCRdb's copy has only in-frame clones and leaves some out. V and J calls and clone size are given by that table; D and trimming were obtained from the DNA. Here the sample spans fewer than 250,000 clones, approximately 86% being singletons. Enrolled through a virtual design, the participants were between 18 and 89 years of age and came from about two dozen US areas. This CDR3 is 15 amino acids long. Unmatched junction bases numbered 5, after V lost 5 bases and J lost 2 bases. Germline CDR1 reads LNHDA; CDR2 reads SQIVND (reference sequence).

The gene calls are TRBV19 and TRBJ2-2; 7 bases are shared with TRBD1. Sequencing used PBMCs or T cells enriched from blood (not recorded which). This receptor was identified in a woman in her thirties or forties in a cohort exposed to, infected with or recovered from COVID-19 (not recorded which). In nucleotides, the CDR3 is TGTGCCAGTAGTCTCGGGACAGCAAACACCGGGGAGCTGTTTTTT. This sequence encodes CASSLGTANTGELFF.